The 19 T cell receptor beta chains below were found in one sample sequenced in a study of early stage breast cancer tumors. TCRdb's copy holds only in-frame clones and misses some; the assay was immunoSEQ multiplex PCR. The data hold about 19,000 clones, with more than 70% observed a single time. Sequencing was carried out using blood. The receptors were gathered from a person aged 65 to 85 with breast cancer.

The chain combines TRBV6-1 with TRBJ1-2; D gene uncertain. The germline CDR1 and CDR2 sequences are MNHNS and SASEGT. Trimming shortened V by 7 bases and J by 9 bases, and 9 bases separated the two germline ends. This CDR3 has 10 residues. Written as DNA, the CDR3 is TGTGCCAGCAATTTACAGAGCTACACCTTC. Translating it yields CASNLQSYTF.

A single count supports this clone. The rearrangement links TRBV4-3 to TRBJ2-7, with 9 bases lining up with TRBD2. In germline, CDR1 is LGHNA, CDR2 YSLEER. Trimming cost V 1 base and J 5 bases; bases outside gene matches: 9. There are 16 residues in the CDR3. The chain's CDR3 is CASSQGPRGGIDEQYF. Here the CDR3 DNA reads TGCGCCAGCAGCCAAGGACCGCGGGGGGGTATCGACGAGCAGTACTTC.

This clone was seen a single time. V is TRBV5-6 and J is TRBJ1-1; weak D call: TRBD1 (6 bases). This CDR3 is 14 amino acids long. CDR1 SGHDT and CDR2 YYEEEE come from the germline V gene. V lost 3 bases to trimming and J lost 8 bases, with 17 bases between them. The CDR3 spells CASSSTGFPLEAFF. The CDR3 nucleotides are TGTGCCAGCAGCTCTACAGGGTTCCCTCTAGAAGCTTTCTTT.

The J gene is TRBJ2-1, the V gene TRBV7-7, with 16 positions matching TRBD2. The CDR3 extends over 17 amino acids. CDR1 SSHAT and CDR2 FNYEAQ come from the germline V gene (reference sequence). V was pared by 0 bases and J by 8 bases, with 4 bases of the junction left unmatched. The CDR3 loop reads CASSLAPGLAGGHEQFF. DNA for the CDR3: TGTGCCAGCAGCTTAGCCCCGGGACTAGCGGGGGGGCATGAGCAGTTCTTC.

The CDR3 coding sequence is TGTGCCAGCAGTGGTGGACAGGGTGGACTCTCTGAAGCTTTCTTT. This codes for CASSGGQGGLSEAFF. This chain joins TRBV6-1 and TRBJ1-1, with 8 bases lining up with TRBD1. Germline CDR1 reads MNHNS; CDR2 reads SASEGT. Unmatched junction bases numbered 10, after V lost 4 bases and J lost 6 bases. The CDR3 runs to 15 residues.

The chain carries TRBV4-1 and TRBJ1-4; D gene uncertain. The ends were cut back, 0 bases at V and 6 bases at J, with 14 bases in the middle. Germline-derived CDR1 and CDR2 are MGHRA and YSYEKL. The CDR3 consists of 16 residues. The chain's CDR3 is CASSQDFLGLDEKLFF. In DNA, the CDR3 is TGCGCCAGCAGCCAAGATTTCCTCGGACTCGATGAAAAACTGTTTTTT.

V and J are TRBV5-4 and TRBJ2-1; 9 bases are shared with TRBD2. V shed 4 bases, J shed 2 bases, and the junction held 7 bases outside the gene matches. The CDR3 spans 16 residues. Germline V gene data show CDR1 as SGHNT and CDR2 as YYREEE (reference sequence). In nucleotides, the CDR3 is TGTGCCAGCAGCAAAGATAGCGGGGGTGCCTACAATGAGCAGTTCTTC. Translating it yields CASSKDSGGAYNEQFF.

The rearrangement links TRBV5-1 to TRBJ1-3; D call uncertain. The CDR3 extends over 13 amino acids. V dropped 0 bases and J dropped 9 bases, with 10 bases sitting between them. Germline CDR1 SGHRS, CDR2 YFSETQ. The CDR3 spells CASSLAGSSTIYF. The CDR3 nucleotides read TGCGCCAGCAGCTTGGCCGGTTCTAGCACCATATATTTT.

In DNA form, the CDR3 reads TGTGCCAGCAACCTGGACTCTTCCTACAATGAGCAGTTCTTC. Translated, it gives CASNLDSSYNEQFF. The chain links TRBV7-2 to TRBJ2-1, with TRBD2 as a possible D gene (5 bases). V lost 7 bases and J lost 1, with 11 bases in between. CDR3 length: 14 residues. Germline assignment: CDR1 SGHTA and CDR2 FQGNSA.

In DNA form, the CDR3 reads TGTGCCAGCAGCCTCGGACTAGCGGGGGGGTTCTTC. Protein: CASSLGLAGGFF. The chain recombines TRBV7-2 with TRBJ2-1, with 14 bases identical to TRBD2. The trim removed 5 bases at V and 15 bases at J, leaving 3 bases unmatched. The CDR3 spans 12 residues. Germline lookup yields CDR1 SGHTA and CDR2 FQGNSA.

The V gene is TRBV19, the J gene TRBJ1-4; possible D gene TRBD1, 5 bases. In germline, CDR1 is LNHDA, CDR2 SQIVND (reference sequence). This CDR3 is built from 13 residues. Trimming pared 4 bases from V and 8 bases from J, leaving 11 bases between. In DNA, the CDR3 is TGTGCCAGTAGTAAACAGGTTTGGGAAAAACTGTTTTTT. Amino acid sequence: CASSKQVWEKLFF. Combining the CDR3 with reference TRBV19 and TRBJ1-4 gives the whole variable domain DGGITQSPKYLFRKEGQNVTLSCEQNLNHDAMYWYRQDPGQGLRLIYYSQIVNDFQKGDIAEGYSVSREKKESFPLTVTSAQKNPTAFYLCASSKQVWEKLFFGSGTQLSVL.

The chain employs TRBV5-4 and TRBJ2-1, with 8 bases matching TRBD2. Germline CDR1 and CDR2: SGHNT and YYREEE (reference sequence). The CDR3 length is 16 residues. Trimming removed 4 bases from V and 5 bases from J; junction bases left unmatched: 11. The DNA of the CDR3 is TGTGCCAGCAGCCTCTTAGCGGGGCGGATTGACAATGAGCAGTTCTTC. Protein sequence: CASSLLAGRIDNEQFF.

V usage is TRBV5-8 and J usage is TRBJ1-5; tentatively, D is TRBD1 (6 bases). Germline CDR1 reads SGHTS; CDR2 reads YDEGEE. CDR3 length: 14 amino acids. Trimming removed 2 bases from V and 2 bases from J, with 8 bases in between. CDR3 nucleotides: TGTGCCAGCAGCTTAGGGACACGCAATCAGCCCCAGCATTTT. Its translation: CASSLGTRNQPQHF.

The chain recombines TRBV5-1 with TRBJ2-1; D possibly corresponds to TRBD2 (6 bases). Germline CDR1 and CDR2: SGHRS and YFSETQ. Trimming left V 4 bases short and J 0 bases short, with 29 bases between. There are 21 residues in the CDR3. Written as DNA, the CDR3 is TGCGCCAGCAGCCTGGCAGCTGCGGGGAATATAGGGCCTAGCTCCTACAATGAGCAGTTCTTC. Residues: CASSLAAAGNIGPSSYNEQFF.

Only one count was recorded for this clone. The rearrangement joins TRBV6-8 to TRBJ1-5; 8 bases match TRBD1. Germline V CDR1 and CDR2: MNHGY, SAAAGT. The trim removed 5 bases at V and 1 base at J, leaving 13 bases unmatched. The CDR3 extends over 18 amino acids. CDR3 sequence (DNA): TGTGCCAGCAGTCCGGACAGGGTGAAGTCTCGAAGCAATCAGCCCCAGCATTTT. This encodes CASSPDRVKSRSNQPQHF.

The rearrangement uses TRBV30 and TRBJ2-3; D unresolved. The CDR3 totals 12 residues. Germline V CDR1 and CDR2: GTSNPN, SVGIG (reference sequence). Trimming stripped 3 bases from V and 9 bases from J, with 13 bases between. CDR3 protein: CAWSSSRFTQYF. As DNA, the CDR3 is TGTGCCTGGAGCTCATCCAGATTCACGCAGTATTTT.

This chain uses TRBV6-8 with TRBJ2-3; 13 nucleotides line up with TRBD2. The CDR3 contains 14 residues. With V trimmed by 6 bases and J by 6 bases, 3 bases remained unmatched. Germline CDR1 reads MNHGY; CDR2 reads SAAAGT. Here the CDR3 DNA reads TGTGCCAGCAGACTAGCGGGGGGGGCGGATACGCAGTATTTT. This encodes CASRLAGGADTQYF.

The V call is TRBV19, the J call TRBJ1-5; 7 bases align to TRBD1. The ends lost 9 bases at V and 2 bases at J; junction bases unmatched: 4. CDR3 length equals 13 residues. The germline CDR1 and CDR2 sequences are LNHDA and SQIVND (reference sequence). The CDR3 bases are TGTGCCAGCGCCGGGACAGGCAATCAGCCCCAGCATTTT. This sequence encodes CASAGTGNQPQHF.

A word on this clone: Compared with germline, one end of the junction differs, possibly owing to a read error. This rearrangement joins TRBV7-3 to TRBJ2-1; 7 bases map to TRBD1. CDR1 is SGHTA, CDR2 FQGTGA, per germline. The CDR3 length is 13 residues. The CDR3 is CASSLTSGDRGVF. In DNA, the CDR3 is TGTGCCAGCAGCTTAACCTCCGGGGACAGAGGGGTCTTC.